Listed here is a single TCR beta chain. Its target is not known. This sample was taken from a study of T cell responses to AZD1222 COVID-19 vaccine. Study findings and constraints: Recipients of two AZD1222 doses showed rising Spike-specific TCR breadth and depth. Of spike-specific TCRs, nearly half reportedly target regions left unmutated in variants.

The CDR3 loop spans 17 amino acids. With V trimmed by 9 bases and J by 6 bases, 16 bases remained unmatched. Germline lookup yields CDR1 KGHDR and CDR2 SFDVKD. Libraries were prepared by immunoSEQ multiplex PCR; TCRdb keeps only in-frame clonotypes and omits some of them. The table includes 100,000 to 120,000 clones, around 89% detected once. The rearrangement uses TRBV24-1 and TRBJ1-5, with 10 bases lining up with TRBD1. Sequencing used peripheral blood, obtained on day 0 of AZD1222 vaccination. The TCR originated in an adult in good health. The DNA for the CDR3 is TGTGCCACCCCTTCCTCCGGGACAGGGGACCCGATTCAGCCCCAGCATTTT. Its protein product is CATPSSGTGDPIQPQHF.